The clone carrying this TCR beta chain was seen only a few times. Its antigen is unknown. CDR3 length: 12 amino acids. V shed 4 bases and J shed 5 bases, with 7 bases lying between them. Germline loops: CDR1 SGHTA, CDR2 FQGNSA. Unique molecular identifier tags were affixed to discrete cDNA molecules. From the 5' RACE reads, TCRdb called clonotypes with MiXCR, one entry per CDR3 protein. The sample lists about 76,000 distinct CDR3 sequences; around 15% were seen once. The data originate from a study of early T cells in non-severe SARS-CoV-2 infection. Turning to the study itself: Sequencing of unsorted whole blood was done on bulk RNA, leaving chains unpaired. Broader study findings: Anti-spike CD8 responses were favored by VDJdb matching, which missed private and CD4 specificities.

This sequence originates from an adult who was a healthcare worker with PCR-confirmed SARS-CoV-2 infection or an uninfected control (not recorded which). The source material was whole blood. This chain connects TRBV7-2 to TRBJ2-3; D assignment may be TRBD1 or TRBD2 (5 bases each). CDR3 amino acids: CASSWDVDTQYF. CDR3 nucleotides: TGTGCCAGCAGCTGGGACGTAGATACGCAGTATTTT.